This T cell receptor beta chain originates from a study of blood T cell repertoires in COVID-19. For the study at large: There were acute and convalescent COVID-19 samples, and they came from the United States, Italy and Spain. Sources were T cells, B-cell-depleted T cells, or PBMCs; the material itself was cDNA or gDNA.

Original handling: Estimated nucleated cell counts came from reference gene primer amplification. The protocol was immunoSEQ multiplex PCR, while the TCRdb copy is restricted to in-frame clones and leaves out a portion. The V and J calls and clone size are taken from that table; D and trimming were inferred from the DNA. Here the sample spans 300,000 to 350,000 clones, roughly nine tenths being singletons. The Seattle patients joined while their infection was active and were tracked longitudinally afterward. The V gene's germline CDR1 is SGHTS and CDR2 YDEGEE. The ends were cut back, 1 base at V and 5 bases at J, with 12 bases in the middle. This CDR3 is 14 amino acids long.

The TCR sequence derives from a woman in her thirties with COVID-19, enrolled during active disease. The sequenced sample was peripheral blood. The chain combines TRBV5-8 with TRBJ1-2; a weak D match, TRBD1 (6 bases). DNA of the CDR3: TGTGCCAGCAGCTTGACAGGGTTGGGGTATGGCTACACCTTC. As protein: CASSLTGLGYGYTF.